This TCR beta chain was sequenced in a study of blood T cell repertoires in COVID-19. V was cut by 0 bases and J by 4 bases, with 16 bases left in between. The CDR3 runs to 16 residues. The germline gives CDR1 SGDLS, CDR2 YYNGEE. Here immunoSEQ multiplex PCR was the method, and the copy in TCRdb shows in-frame clones only, minus some. There are about 160,000 clones in the sample; roughly 84% occur only once, and around 5.4% lies in the top ten. V and J are TRBV9 and TRBJ2-5, with D possibly matching TRBD2 (7 bases). Sequencing was performed on peripheral blood. This clonotype was obtained from a woman aged 45-65 years with COVID-19, enrolled during active disease. The CDR3 DNA follows: TGTGCCAGCAGCGTAGCTGGAGGGGGGGGCCTAGAGACCCAGTACTTC. This translates into CASSVAGGGGLETQYF.